The 11 T cell receptor beta chains below all came from one sample that was sequenced in a study of T cells in Graves' hyperthyroidism and ophthalmopathy. RNA transcripts gave rise to amplified TCR beta CDR3 regions. Researchers ran a first-round RT-PCR on the TCR CDR3 using the HTBI primer set. MiXCR, run by TCRdb on the multiplex PCR reads, gives a single entry per CDR3 protein. This table holds 700,000 or so distinct CDR3 sequences, less than 20% found once. The sequencing input was blood. All receptors derive from a young man with Graves' hyperthyroidism.

The chain has TRBV5-1 and TRBJ2-2; a weak D match, TRBD1 (6 bases). The CDR3 extends over 15 amino acids. Trimming took 7 bases from V and 0 from J, leaving 13 bases between them. Per germline, CDR1 SGHRS and CDR2 YFSETQ. CDR3 sequence: CASRQAPTNTGELFF. The CDR3 DNA is TGCGCCAGCCGACAGGCGCCCACGAACACCGGGGAGCTGTTTTTT.

There are many counts of this clonotype. CDR3 loop: CASSPDSTAETQYF. CDR3 in DNA: TGTGCCAGCAGCCCTGACTCCACCGCAGAGACCCAGTACTTC. The gene calls are TRBV3-1 and TRBJ2-5, with D hard to call. Trimming pared 4 bases from V and 4 bases from J, leaving 13 bases between. Germline values: CDR1 LGHDT, CDR2 YNNKEL (reference sequence). This CDR3 spans 14 amino acids.

This clonotype was seen at least ten times. This rearrangement joins TRBV20-1 to TRBJ2-1; the D call may be TRBD1 or TRBD2 (6 bases each). The CDR3 has 14 amino acids. CDR1 is DFQATT and CDR2 is SNEGSKA in the germline V gene (reference sequence). V was cut by 0 bases and J by 6 bases, with 12 bases left in between. This chain's CDR3 is CSARDWGASNEQFF. The CDR3 DNA follows: TGCAGTGCTAGAGATTGGGGGGCGAGCAATGAGCAGTTCTTC.

The count of this clonotype is one. This chain uses TRBV5-1 with TRBJ2-7, with TRBD1 identical over 10 bases. CDR3 length equals 15 residues. Germline values: CDR1 SGHRS, CDR2 YFSETQ. V was clipped by 5 bases and J by 4 bases; unmatched bases: 9. The CDR3 DNA is TGCGCCAGCAGTCTACCGACAGGGGGCATTTACGAGCAGTACTTC. Amino acids: CASSLPTGGIYEQYF.

This clonotype was counted at least ten times. This chain links TRBV30 with TRBJ2-3, with 7 bases identical to TRBD2. Unmatched junction bases numbered 5, after V lost 0 bases and J lost 2 bases. This CDR3 region has 15 residues. Germline V gives CDR1 GTSNPN, CDR2 SVGIG (reference sequence). CDR3 protein: CAWSVGSGPTDTQYF. CDR3 coding DNA: TGTGCCTGGAGTGTTGGTAGCGGGCCCACAGATACGCAGTATTTT. Using reference TRBV30 and TRBJ2-3 for the parts outside the CDR3, the full variable domain is SQTIHQWPATLVQPVGSPLSLECTVEGTSNPNLYWYRQAAGRGLQLLFYSVGIGQISSEVPQNLSASRPQDRQFILSSKKLLLSDSGFYLCAWSVGSGPTDTQYFGPGTRLTVL.

This clonotype has ten or more counts. CDR3 sequence: CASSAINTGELFF. As DNA, the CDR3 is TGTGCCAGCAGCGCCATCAACACCGGGGAGCTGTTTTTT. The J gene is TRBJ2-2, the V gene TRBV13; D unclear. CDR1 is PRHDT, CDR2 FYEKMQ, per germline (reference sequence). V was cut by 5 bases and J by 2 bases, with 6 bases left in between. The CDR3 covers 13 residues. The entire variable domain, with the rest obtained from reference TRBV13 and TRBJ2-2, is as follows: AAGVIQSPRHLIKEKRETATLKCYPIPRHDTVYWYQQGPGQDPQFLISFYEKMQSDKGSIPDRFSAQQFSDYHSELNMSSLELGDSALYFCASSAINTGELFFGEGSRLTVL.

This chain connects TRBV4-1 to TRBJ1-5; 9 nucleotides line up with TRBD1. The ends lost 1 base at V and 0 bases at J; junction bases unmatched: 1. Germline-derived CDR1 and CDR2 are MGHRA and YSYEKL. The CDR3 loop spans 16 amino acids. Here the CDR3 reads CASSQVGQGSNQPQHF. In DNA, the CDR3 is TGCGCCAGCAGCCAAGTGGGACAGGGTAGCAATCAGCCCCAGCATTTT.

This clonotype was seen more than once but under ten times. The chain joins TRBV20-1 to TRBJ2-7, with 8 bases matching TRBD2. Germline assignment: CDR1 DFQATT and CDR2 SNEGSKA (reference sequence). This CDR3 has 14 amino acids. V was clipped by 5 bases and J by 7 bases; unmatched bases: 13. DNA for the CDR3: TGCAGTGCTGGACGGGGGGGGCTCTCGGGAGAGCAGTACTTC. It is translated as CSAGRGGLSGEQYF.

The chain recombines TRBV18 with TRBJ1-1, with 8 nucleotides matching TRBD1. CDR1 is KGHSH and CDR2 is LQKENI in the germline V gene. The V segment lost 2 bases and the J segment 10 bases; nucleotides outside the gene matches: 6. This CDR3 has 13 amino acids. This CDR3 reads CASSPGQGGGAFF. CDR3 nucleotide sequence: TGTGCCAGCTCACCAGGACAGGGAGGGGGAGCTTTCTTT.

This clonotype was observed a handful of times. The rearrangement joins TRBV5-5 to TRBJ2-3, with TRBD1 as a possible D gene (6 bases). This CDR3 region has 14 residues. V was shortened by 4 bases and J by 3 bases, with 12 bases between the two germline ends. Germline CDR1 and CDR2: SGHKS and YYEKEE (reference sequence). The CDR3 protein is CASSPGAGTDTQYF. The CDR3 coding sequence is TGTGCCAGCAGCCCAGGGGCAGGAACAGATACGCAGTATTTT.

This clonotype has a count of ten or more. The rearrangement links TRBV20-1 to TRBJ2-1; 8 bases are shared with TRBD2. Trimming took 8 bases from V and 4 from J; bases not matched to a gene: 10. Germline V gene sequence: CDR1 DFQATT, CDR2 SNEGSKA (reference sequence). This CDR3 spans 14 amino acids. The CDR3 protein is CSLTAGEGYNEQFF. The DNA of the CDR3 is TGCAGTCTTACAGCGGGAGAAGGTTACAATGAGCAGTTCTTC.